The 21 T cell receptor beta chains below come from one sample, sequenced in a study of early T cells in non-severe SARS-CoV-2 infection. TCRdb called the 5' RACE reads again in MiXCR, with one record for every CDR3 protein. This sample has 80,000 or so distinct CDR3 sequences; over 9% occur once, and the top ten carry around 13%. The sequencing used whole blood, collected at baseline. The receptors stem from an adult who was a healthcare worker with PCR-confirmed SARS-CoV-2 infection or an uninfected control (not recorded which).

The table lists this clonotype with a few counts. The chain has TRBV7-2 and TRBJ2-7; 10 bases fit TRBD1. Trimming at V came to 5 bases and at J to 2 bases, leaving 6 bases not matched to a gene. CDR1 is SGHTA, CDR2 FQGNSA, per germline. The CDR3 has 15 amino acids. The CDR3 here is CASSPRGTGAYEQYF. CDR3 nucleotides: TGTGCCAGCAGCCCCCGAGGGACAGGGGCCTACGAGCAGTACTTC.

This clonotype was seen more than once but under ten times. This chain joins TRBV9 and TRBJ2-7, with no clear D. Germline lookup yields CDR1 SGDLS and CDR2 YYNGEE. This CDR3 is 14 amino acids long. V lost 4 bases and J lost 2, with 13 bases in between. The CDR3 loop reads CASSKAGLTYEQYF. CDR3 nucleotides: TGTGCCAGCAGCAAAGCAGGCCTCACCTACGAGCAGTACTTC.

The gene calls are TRBV6-6 and TRBJ1-5; D not resolved. V shed 2 bases and J shed 5 bases, with 7 bases lying between them. This CDR3 region has 13 residues. CDR1 and CDR2 (germline): MNHNY, SVGAGI (reference sequence). The CDR3 here is CASSYERDQPQHF. The CDR3 coding sequence is TGTGCCAGCAGTTACGAGAGGGATCAGCCCCAGCATTTT.

The chain employs TRBV7-3 and TRBJ2-2, with D tentatively TRBD1 (6 bases). The CDR3 runs 15 residues. V dropped 2 bases and J dropped 5 bases, with 12 bases sitting between them. Germline V gene sequence: CDR1 SGHTA, CDR2 FQGTGA. CDR3 sequence (DNA): TGTGCCAGCAGCTTATTACAGGGAGTTACCGGGGAGCTGTTTTTT. Translating gives CASSLLQGVTGELFF.

The chain combines TRBV3-1 with TRBJ2-7; D is unclear. The germline V gene encodes CDR1 LGHDT and CDR2 YNNKEL (reference sequence). This CDR3 region has 15 residues. Trimming stripped 0 bases from V and 9 bases from J, with 18 bases between. CDR3 DNA sequence: TGTGCCAGCAGCCAAGATTCCTTCGCCGGCTTTAGGCAGTACTTC. Amino acid sequence: CASSQDSFAGFRQYF.

There are many counts of this clonotype. V usage is TRBV27 and J usage is TRBJ2-1; weak D call: TRBD2 (6 bases). Trimming removed 8 bases from V and 2 bases from J, with 10 bases in between. The CDR3 is 13 residues long. The germline V gene has CDR1 MNHEY and CDR2 SMNVEV (reference sequence). The chain's CDR3 is CASRGTAYNEQFF. The CDR3 nucleotides are TGTGCCAGCCGGGGGACCGCCTACAATGAGCAGTTCTTC.

The chain carries TRBV6-5 and TRBJ2-5, with 16 positions matching TRBD2. Germline V lookup: CDR1 MNHEY, CDR2 SVGAGI. This CDR3 region has 17 residues. V trimming: 4 bases; J trimming: 4 bases; junction bases outside the gene matches: 6. The CDR3 here is CASSSGTSGGAGETQYF. CDR3 nucleotide sequence: TGTGCCAGCAGTTCCGGGACTAGCGGGGGGGCTGGAGAGACCCAGTACTTC.

This chain uses TRBV10-3 with TRBJ2-7; 10 bases are a match to TRBD2. The CDR3 extends over 13 amino acids. With 10 bases clipped from V and 6 bases from J, the junction kept 9 bases outside the gene matches. Germline CDR1 is ENHRY and CDR2 is SYGVKD. The CDR3 DNA sequence: TGTGCCACCGCAGCGGGAGGGACGGGCGAGCAGTACTTC. Translating it yields CATAAGGTGEQYF.

Ten or more counts support this clonotype. The rearrangement links TRBV20-1 to TRBJ2-2; 7 bases fit TRBD2. Unmatched junction bases numbered 6, after V lost 6 bases and J lost 2 bases. This CDR3 comprises 14 residues. Germline lookup yields CDR1 DFQATT and CDR2 SNEGSKA (reference sequence). The CDR3 sequence is CSARWGGNTGELFF. The CDR3 DNA reads TGCAGTGCCAGGTGGGGGGGAAACACCGGGGAGCTGTTTTTT.

V gene TRBV29-1 combines with J gene TRBJ2-1, with unresolved D. The CDR3 covers 12 residues. Trimming left V 7 bases short and J 9 bases short, with 16 bases between. CDR1 is SQVTM and CDR2 is ANQGSEA in the germline V gene. CDR3 nucleotides: TGCAGCGGCCTGGTCAGAGATGGTGAGCAGTTCTTC. This sequence encodes CSGLVRDGEQFF.

The chain employs TRBV29-1 and TRBJ1-1; D is unresolved. V lost 2 bases and J lost 8, with 15 bases in between. The CDR3 spans 13 residues. Germline assignment: CDR1 SQVTM and CDR2 ANQGSEA. CDR3 protein: CSVESGKGPEAFF. As DNA, the CDR3 is TGCAGCGTTGAATCGGGGAAAGGTCCCGAAGCTTTCTTT.

This clonotype was recorded many times. CDR3 DNA: TGTGCCAGCAGTCCGGGGGGCTCCTACGAGCAGTACTTC. This gives the protein CASSPGGSYEQYF. This sequence joins TRBV7-2 and TRBJ2-7, with 7 bases aligning to TRBD2. CDR3 size: 13 residues. CDR1 is SGHTA and CDR2 is FQGNSA in the germline V gene. V was pared by 6 bases and J by 0 bases, with 2 bases of the junction left unmatched.

In its sample, this clonotype was seen a few times. J is TRBJ2-7 and V is TRBV7-9, with D uncertain. Germline CDR1 is SEHNR and CDR2 is FQNEAQ (reference sequence). The CDR3 consists of 12 residues. Trimming took 5 bases from V and 2 from J, leaving 7 bases between them. CDR3 in DNA: TGTGCCAGCAGCCTTAGGACCTACGAGCAGTACTTC. It is translated as CASSLRTYEQYF.

The chain uses TRBV6-5 and TRBJ1-1, with 10 positions matching TRBD1. This CDR3 is built from 12 residues. The germline gives CDR1 MNHEY, CDR2 SVGAGI. V gave up 5 bases and J gave up 12 bases; unmatched junction bases: 6. The CDR3 sequence is CASSDRGRVTFF. CDR3 DNA sequence: TGTGCCAGCAGTGACAGGGGGCGGGTGACTTTCTTT.

The rearrangement uses TRBV5-1 and TRBJ1-1, with TRBD1 matching 9 bases. V dropped 1 base and J dropped 7; count of bases not matched to a gene: 5. The CDR3 is 14 amino acids. Per germline, CDR1 SGHRS and CDR2 YFSETQ. CDR3 coding DNA: TGCGCCAGCAGCTTGATACAGGGGGCAAGTGAAGCTTTCTTT. Amino acid sequence: CASSLIQGASEAFF.

This clonotype was counted between two and nine times. The genes are TRBV7-6 and TRBJ2-3, with D perhaps matching TRBD2 (6 bases). Trimming took 2 bases from V and 6 from J, leaving 15 bases between them. Germline loops: CDR1 SGHVS, CDR2 FNYEAQ. The CDR3 length is 15 residues. CDR3 residues: CASSLNGGAGDTQYF. In DNA, the CDR3 is TGTGCCAGCAGCTTAAACGGAGGGGCGGGTGATACGCAGTATTTT.

V usage is TRBV7-2 and J usage is TRBJ2-3; 10 nucleotides align to TRBD2. In germline, CDR1 is SGHTA, CDR2 FQGNSA. The CDR3 totals 17 residues. J lost 0 bases, V lost 4 bases, and 7 bases had no gene match. The CDR3: CASSSFLAGESTDTQYF. The CDR3 bases are TGTGCCAGCAGCTCCTTCCTAGCGGGGGAAAGCACAGATACGCAGTATTTT.

In this sample, this clonotype turned up a few times. The CDR3 bases are TGTGCCAGCAGCCAAGAATTAATCCCAAACACTGAAGCTTTCTTT. This codes for CASSQELIPNTEAFF. The V gene is TRBV14, the J gene TRBJ1-1; D unclear. Trimming pared 0 bases from V and 2 bases from J, leaving 10 bases between. The CDR3 runs 15 residues. Germline CDR1 is SGHDN and CDR2 is FVKESK.

This clonotype was recorded at least ten times. This chain joins TRBV20-1 and TRBJ2-5; D could derive from TRBD1 or TRBD2 (5 bases each). CDR1 is DFQATT and CDR2 is SNEGSKA in the germline V gene (reference sequence). There are 12 residues in the CDR3. With 8 bases removed from V and 5 bases from J, the gap between germline ends came to 15 bases. The CDR3 nucleotides read TGCAGTTTCTCAGGGCGGGCGGAGACCCAGTACTTC. Protein product: CSFSGRAETQYF.

This clonotype was recorded at least ten times. V gene TRBV11-2 combines with J gene TRBJ2-1; D unclear. The CDR3 covers 14 residues. The germline V and J ends were trimmed by 1 base and 4 bases, with 8 bases remaining between them. The germline CDR1 and CDR2 sequences are SGHAT and FQNNGV. The CDR3 region is CASSLGVSYNEQFF. DNA for the CDR3: TGTGCCAGCAGCTTAGGGGTGAGTTACAATGAGCAGTTCTTC.

V is TRBV11-2 and J is TRBJ2-2; D not resolved. The germline V gene has CDR1 SGHAT and CDR2 FQNNGV. V was trimmed by 1 base and J by 3 bases, leaving 12 bases between them. The CDR3 is 16 residues long. The CDR3 loop is CASSLGPTLDTGELFF. CDR3 DNA sequence: TGTGCCAGCAGCTTAGGGCCGACGTTGGACACCGGGGAGCTGTTTTTT.